The T cell receptor (beta chain) described here comes from a study of CD8 T cells in ankylosing spondylitis. Concerning this clonotype itself: Its target is not known.

Germline assignment: CDR1 MGHRA and CDR2 YSYEKL. CDR3 length: 15 residues. Trimming shortened V by 1 base and J by 0 bases, and 10 bases separated the two germline ends. Library preparation for TCR beta used quantitative 5'-RACE with molecular barcodes. Each CDR3 protein gets one entry after TCRdb re-called the 5' RACE reads with MiXCR. The table records roughly 450,000 distinct CDR3 sequences, approximately 26% of them present only once. Whole-study results and caveats: Reported data indicate significant enrichment of disease-linked clones within matched ankylosing spondylitis synovial fluid. Characteristic of ankylosing spondylitis blood, it appeared, was a TCR beta motif comprising fewer than 10 highly homologous variants. CD8+ cells made up the disease-linked clones, which were relatively rare in peripheral blood.

The sample comprised blood, either unsorted or a sorted T cell fraction (not recorded which). The rearrangement uses TRBV4-1 and TRBJ2-7; no firm D call. The source of this sequence is a male donor with ankylosing spondylitis. CDR3 DNA: TGCGCCAGCAGCCAAGGTTGGGCCTCCTCCTACGAGCAGTACGTC. It yields the protein CASSQGWASSYEQYV.